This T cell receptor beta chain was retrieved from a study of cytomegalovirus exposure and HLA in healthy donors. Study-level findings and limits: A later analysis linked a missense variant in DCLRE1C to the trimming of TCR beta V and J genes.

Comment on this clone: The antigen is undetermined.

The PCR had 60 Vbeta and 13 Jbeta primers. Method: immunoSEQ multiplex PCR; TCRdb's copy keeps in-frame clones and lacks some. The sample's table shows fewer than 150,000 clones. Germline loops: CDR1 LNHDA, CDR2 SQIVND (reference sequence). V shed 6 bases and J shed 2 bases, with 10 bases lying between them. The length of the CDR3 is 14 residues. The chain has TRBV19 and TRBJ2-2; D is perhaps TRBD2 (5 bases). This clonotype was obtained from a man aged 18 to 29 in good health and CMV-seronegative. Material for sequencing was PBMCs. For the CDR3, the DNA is TGTGCCAGTAGGCTTAGCGCCAACACCGGGGAGCTGTTTTTT. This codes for CASRLSANTGELFF.